This is a list of T cell receptor beta chains from one sample in a study of T cell responses to AZD1222 COVID-19 vaccine. Clones were read by immunoSEQ multiplex PCR, and TCRdb kept only the in-frame ones, dropping some. The table shows about 150,000 clones, with approximately 92% occurring only once. The starting material was peripheral blood, obtained on day 0 of AZD1222 vaccination. The receptors derive from an adult in good health. The CDR3 runs from the conserved cysteine through the conserved F or W. A D gene is named only where the DNA matches it firmly. Clone size is given for some rows only: seen once, a few or many times, or a class if the clone is expanded.

J gene: TRBJ2-4
V gene: TRBV27
CDR3 length: 16
D gene: TRBD2
clone size: -
CDR3 DNA: TGTGCCAGCAGTTTAGTTGGGTCGGCTAGCGGGGGGGGACAGTACTTC
CDR3 protein: CASSLVGSASGGGQYF

J gene: TRBJ2-3
V gene: TRBV7-2
CDR3 length: 13
D gene: TRBD2
clone size: -
CDR3 DNA: TGTGCCAGCAGCCCAGCGGGGGGAGATACGCAGTATTTT
CDR3 protein: CASSPAGGDTQYF

J gene: TRBJ1-1
V gene: TRBV19
CDR3 length: 15
D gene: -
clone size: -
CDR3 DNA: TGTGCCAGTAGTATAAGGGAGGGCCTCAACACTGAAGCTTTCTTT
CDR3 protein: CASSIREGLNTEAFF

J gene: TRBJ1-4
V gene: TRBV6-5
CDR3 length: 15
D gene: -
clone size: once
CDR3 DNA: TGTGCCAGCAGTTTCTTAGGGGCAACTAATGAAAAACTGTTTTTT
CDR3 protein: CASSFLGATNEKLFF

J gene: TRBJ1-2
V gene: TRBV6-1
CDR3 length: 13
D gene: -
clone size: -
CDR3 DNA: TGTGCCAGCAGTGAAGCAGCGAACTATGGCTACACCTTC
CDR3 protein: CASSEAANYGYTF

J gene: TRBJ2-2
V gene: TRBV7-3
CDR3 length: 15
D gene: -
clone size: -
CDR3 DNA: TGTGCCAGCAGCTTAGGGGGTCGGTCGGCCGGGGAGCTGTTTTTT
CDR3 protein: CASSLGGRSAGELFF

J gene: TRBJ2-1
V gene: TRBV19
CDR3 length: 15
D gene: -
clone size: -
CDR3 DNA: TGTGCCAGTACCCTCTATGGGGGCTACAACGTCGGGCAGTTCTTC
CDR3 protein: CASTLYGGYNVGQFF

J gene: TRBJ2-4
V gene: TRBV24-1
CDR3 length: 16
D gene: -
clone size: -
CDR3 DNA: TGTGCCACCAGTGATCCAAGGAAGGACCCACAAAACATTCAGTACTTC
CDR3 protein: CATSDPRKDPQNIQYF

J gene: TRBJ2-1
V gene: TRBV28
CDR3 length: 15
D gene: -
clone size: few
CDR3 DNA: TGTGCCAGCAGGACGGCGGGGGCGTCCTACAATGAGCAGTTCTTC
CDR3 protein: CASRTAGASYNEQFF

J gene: TRBJ2-7
V gene: TRBV7-6
CDR3 length: 13
D gene: TRBD1
clone size: -
CDR3 DNA: TGTGCCAGCAGCCAGGGACAGGTCTACGAGCAGTACTTC
CDR3 protein: CASSQGQVYEQYF

J gene: TRBJ1-1
V gene: TRBV19
CDR3 length: 18
D gene: -
clone size: -
CDR3 DNA: TGTGCCAGTAGTATAGACCGCAGGGTTGGAGGGATGAACACTGAAGCTTTCTTT
CDR3 protein: CASSIDRRVGGMNTEAFF

J gene: TRBJ1-3
V gene: TRBV4-1
CDR3 length: 12
D gene: -
clone size: -
CDR3 DNA: TGCGCCAGCAGCCCAAAAGGAAACACCATATATTTT
CDR3 protein: CASSPKGNTIYF

J gene: TRBJ2-1
V gene: TRBV4-3
CDR3 length: 15
D gene: TRBD2
clone size: -
CDR3 DNA: TGCGCCAGCAGCCAGACTAGCGGGGACTACAATGAGCAGTTCTTC
CDR3 protein: CASSQTSGDYNEQFF

J gene: TRBJ2-7
V gene: TRBV5-5
CDR3 length: 12
D gene: -
clone size: once
CDR3 DNA: TGTGCCAGCAGCCCCCCTGGGTACGAGCAGTACTTC
CDR3 protein: CASSPPGYEQYF

J gene: TRBJ2-7
V gene: TRBV23-1
CDR3 length: 15
D gene: -
clone size: -
CDR3 DNA: TGCGCCAGCAGTCAATCTCAGGGGACGTCCTACGAGCAGTACTTC
CDR3 protein: CASSQSQGTSYEQYF

J gene: TRBJ2-7
V gene: TRBV12-3/TRBV12-4
CDR3 length: 12
D gene: -
clone size: -
CDR3 DNA: TGTGCCAGCAGTTTTCGGGGCTACGAGCAGTACTTC
CDR3 protein: CASSFRGYEQYF

J gene: TRBJ2-2
V gene: TRBV12-3/TRBV12-4
CDR3 length: 12
D gene: -
clone size: few
CDR3 DNA: TGTGCCAGCAGTTTGTCGTCTAGCAAGCTGTTTTTT
CDR3 protein: CASSLSSSKLFF

J gene: TRBJ2-7
V gene: TRBV5-5
CDR3 length: 15
D gene: -
clone size: -
CDR3 DNA: TGTGCCAGCAGCCCACAGGGCCGGGCGATCTACGAGCAGTACTTC
CDR3 protein: CASSPQGRAIYEQYF

J gene: TRBJ2-2
V gene: TRBV6-5
CDR3 length: 14
D gene: -
clone size: -
CDR3 DNA: TGTGCCAGCAGTTATGACCCGGGTATCGGGGAGCTGTTTTTT
CDR3 protein: CASSYDPGIGELFF

J gene: TRBJ1-5
V gene: TRBV19
CDR3 length: 15
D gene: -
clone size: -
CDR3 DNA: TGTGCCAGTAGTATAGCGGGTTTGGGCAATCAGCCCCAGCATTTT
CDR3 protein: CASSIAGLGNQPQHF

J gene: TRBJ2-7
V gene: TRBV15
CDR3 length: 13
D gene: -
clone size: -
CDR3 DNA: TGTGCCACCAGCAGAGATACAGGCTACGAGCAGTACTTC
CDR3 protein: CATSRDTGYEQYF

J gene: TRBJ2-1
V gene: TRBV11-2
CDR3 length: 13
D gene: -
clone size: -
CDR3 DNA: TGTGCCAGCAGCTACGAGGACGGAGATGAGCAGTTCTTC
CDR3 protein: CASSYEDGDEQFF

J gene: TRBJ1-6
V gene: TRBV3-1/TRBV3-2
CDR3 length: 16
D gene: -
clone size: -
CDR3 DNA: TGTGCCAGCAGCCAAGTATCAGGGGTGAGGGATTCACCCCTCCACTTT
CDR3 protein: CASSQVSGVRDSPLHF

J gene: TRBJ1-5
V gene: TRBV18
CDR3 length: 17
D gene: TRBD1
clone size: -
CDR3 DNA: TGTGCCAGCTCACCAGGGGGGACAGGGCCCCACCGCCAGCCCCAGCATTTT
CDR3 protein: CASSPGGTGPHRQPQHF

J gene: TRBJ2-7
V gene: TRBV25-1
CDR3 length: 14
D gene: -
clone size: -
CDR3 DNA: TGTGCCAGCAGTGTCTTCGGGCCGGACTACGAGCAGTACTTC
CDR3 protein: CASSVFGPDYEQYF

J gene: TRBJ2-1
V gene: TRBV7-9
CDR3 length: 13
D gene: -
clone size: -
CDR3 DNA: TGTGCCAGCAGCCCGGGCCTGTTCAATGAGCAGTTCTTC
CDR3 protein: CASSPGLFNEQFF

J gene: TRBJ2-2
V gene: TRBV4-2
CDR3 length: 17
D gene: TRBD2
clone size: -
CDR3 DNA: TGTGCCAGCCGGGGACTAGCGGGGGGCCCAGGAGCCGGGGAGCTGTTTTTT
CDR3 protein: CASRGLAGGPGAGELFF

J gene: TRBJ1-2
V gene: TRBV5-4
CDR3 length: 14
D gene: -
clone size: -
CDR3 DNA: TGTGCCAGCAGTTACGCTCTCGGGGCCTATGGCTACACCTTC
CDR3 protein: CASSYALGAYGYTF

J gene: TRBJ2-5
V gene: TRBV11-2
CDR3 length: 13
D gene: TRBD2
clone size: -
CDR3 DNA: TGTGCCAGCAGGTTTAGCGGGGGAGAGACCCAGTACTTC
CDR3 protein: CASRFSGGETQYF

J gene: TRBJ1-6
V gene: TRBV19
CDR3 length: 16
D gene: -
clone size: -
CDR3 DNA: TGTGCCAGTAGTATACGCTACAGGGTTGGAAATTCACCCCTCCACTTT
CDR3 protein: CASSIRYRVGNSPLHF

J gene: TRBJ1-4
V gene: TRBV4-1
CDR3 length: 16
D gene: TRBD1
clone size: -
CDR3 DNA: TGCGCCAGCAGCGGAGGACAGGGAGGTTCAAATGAAAAACTGTTTTTT
CDR3 protein: CASSGGQGGSNEKLFF

J gene: TRBJ1-1
V gene: TRBV6-2/TRBV6-3
CDR3 length: 13
D gene: TRBD1
clone size: -
CDR3 DNA: TGTGCCAGCAGCTCAGGGGGCTACACTGAAGCTTTCTTT
CDR3 protein: CASSSGGYTEAFF

J gene: TRBJ1-4
V gene: TRBV3-1/TRBV3-2
CDR3 length: 18
D gene: -
clone size: -
CDR3 DNA: TGTGCCAGCAGCCAAGTGGTCGGGAAATCGCGAAATAATGAAAAACTGTTTTTT
CDR3 protein: CASSQVVGKSRNNEKLFF

J gene: TRBJ2-1
V gene: TRBV27
CDR3 length: 13
D gene: -
clone size: -
CDR3 DNA: TGTGCCAGCAGTTTAGGTCGGTACAATGAGCAGTTCTTC
CDR3 protein: CASSLGRYNEQFF

J gene: TRBJ2-7
V gene: TRBV6-2/TRBV6-3
CDR3 length: 16
D gene: TRBD1
clone size: -
CDR3 DNA: TGTGCCAGCAGCCCTGGGTCCGGGACAGGGATCTACGAGCAGTACTTC
CDR3 protein: CASSPGSGTGIYEQYF

J gene: TRBJ2-2
V gene: TRBV6-2/TRBV6-3
CDR3 length: 14
D gene: -
clone size: few
CDR3 DNA: TGTGCCAGCAGTTACTCGATCCAGTCCGGGGAGCTGTTTTTT
CDR3 protein: CASSYSIQSGELFF

J gene: TRBJ1-6
V gene: TRBV2
CDR3 length: 15
D gene: -
clone size: -
CDR3 DNA: TGTGCCAGCAGTGCCGACAGAAACCTTAATTCACCCCTCCACTTT
CDR3 protein: CASSADRNLNSPLHF

J gene: TRBJ1-2
V gene: TRBV7-8
CDR3 length: 14
D gene: -
clone size: -
CDR3 DNA: TGTGCCAGCAGCTTATCGGGGGGTATCTATGGCTACACCTTC
CDR3 protein: CASSLSGGIYGYTF

J gene: TRBJ2-7
V gene: TRBV6-5
CDR3 length: 13
D gene: -
clone size: -
CDR3 DNA: TGTGCCAGCAGGGGCAGGGCCTCGTACGAGCAGTACTTC
CDR3 protein: CASRGRASYEQYF

J gene: TRBJ2-2
V gene: TRBV3-1/TRBV3-2
CDR3 length: 17
D gene: -
clone size: -
CDR3 DNA: TGTGCCAGCAGCCAAGACTCCGTTGGGCGTAGCACCGGGGAGCTGTTTTTT
CDR3 protein: CASSQDSVGRSTGELFF

J gene: TRBJ1-5
V gene: TRBV27
CDR3 length: 15
D gene: -
clone size: -
CDR3 DNA: TGTGCCAGCAGTTTATCGTGGCAGCTAACCCAGCCCCAGCATTTT
CDR3 protein: CASSLSWQLTQPQHF

J gene: TRBJ1-2
V gene: TRBV15
CDR3 length: 12
D gene: -
clone size: -
CDR3 DNA: TGTGCCACCTCCCAGGACCACTATGGCTACACCTTC
CDR3 protein: CATSQDHYGYTF

J gene: TRBJ1-6
V gene: TRBV6-1
CDR3 length: 13
D gene: -
clone size: -
CDR3 DNA: TGTGCCAGCAGTGAAGTATCGGGTTCACCCCTCCACTTT
CDR3 protein: CASSEVSGSPLHF

J gene: TRBJ1-1
V gene: TRBV3-1/TRBV3-2
CDR3 length: 14
D gene: -
clone size: -
CDR3 DNA: TGTGCCAGCAGCCAAGATCTCAGTCGGGCGGGAGCTTTCTTT
CDR3 protein: CASSQDLSRAGAFF

J gene: TRBJ1-1
V gene: TRBV10-2
CDR3 length: 14
D gene: TRBD1
clone size: -
CDR3 DNA: TGCGCCAGCAGTGGGGGACAGGGAGTCACTGAAGCTTTCTTT
CDR3 protein: CASSGGQGVTEAFF

J gene: TRBJ1-2
V gene: TRBV30
CDR3 length: 12
D gene: -
clone size: once
CDR3 DNA: TGTGCCTGGAGCGGACCTAACTATGGCTACACCTTC
CDR3 protein: CAWSGPNYGYTF

J gene: TRBJ1-4
V gene: TRBV5-4
CDR3 length: 15
D gene: -
clone size: -
CDR3 DNA: TGTGCCAGCAGCTCACAGGGTCGGACTAATGAAAAACTGTTTTTT
CDR3 protein: CASSSQGRTNEKLFF

J gene: TRBJ1-1
V gene: TRBV9
CDR3 length: 15
D gene: TRBD1
clone size: -
CDR3 DNA: TGTGCCAGCAGCGAGCGGACAGGCGGGAACACTGAAGCTTTCTTT
CDR3 protein: CASSERTGGNTEAFF

J gene: TRBJ2-1
V gene: TRBV7-2
CDR3 length: 15
D gene: TRBD1
clone size: -
CDR3 DNA: TGTGCCAGCAGCTTAGGGGGACAGGTTTACAATGAGCAGTTCTTC
CDR3 protein: CASSLGGQVYNEQFF

J gene: TRBJ2-7
V gene: TRBV5-5
CDR3 length: 15
D gene: -
clone size: -
CDR3 DNA: TGTGCCAGCAGCTTGGTCCCCGTGACGACCTACGAGCAGTACTTC
CDR3 protein: CASSLVPVTTYEQYF

J gene: TRBJ2-7
V gene: TRBV19
CDR3 length: 13
D gene: -
clone size: -
CDR3 DNA: TGTGCCAGTACCAACAGAGGCTCCTACGAGCAGTACTTC
CDR3 protein: CASTNRGSYEQYF

J gene: TRBJ1-1
V gene: TRBV27
CDR3 length: 12
D gene: -
clone size: -
CDR3 DNA: TGTGCCAGCAGTTATCGGGGGTCTGAAGCTTTCTTT
CDR3 protein: CASSYRGSEAFF

J gene: TRBJ2-5
V gene: TRBV18
CDR3 length: 16
D gene: -
clone size: -
CDR3 DNA: TGTGCCAGCTCACCACCGGGGGGGCTCGTCCAAGAGACCCAGTACTTC
CDR3 protein: CASSPPGGLVQETQYF